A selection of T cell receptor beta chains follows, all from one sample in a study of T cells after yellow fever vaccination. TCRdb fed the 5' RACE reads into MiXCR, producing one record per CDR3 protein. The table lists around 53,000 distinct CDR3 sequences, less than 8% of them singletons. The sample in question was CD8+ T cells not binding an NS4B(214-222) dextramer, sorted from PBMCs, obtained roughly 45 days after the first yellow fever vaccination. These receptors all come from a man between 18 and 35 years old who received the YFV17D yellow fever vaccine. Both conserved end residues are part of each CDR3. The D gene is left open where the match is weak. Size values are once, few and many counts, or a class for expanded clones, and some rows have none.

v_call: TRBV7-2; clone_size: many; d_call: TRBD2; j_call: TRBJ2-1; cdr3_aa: CASSLLGGGAFSEQFF; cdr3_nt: TGTGCCAGCAGCTTATTGGGCGGGGGGGCCTTCTCCGAGCAGTTCTTC
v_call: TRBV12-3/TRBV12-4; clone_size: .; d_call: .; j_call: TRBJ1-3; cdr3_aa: CASSSQGGNTIYF; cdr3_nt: TGTGCCAGCAGTTCCCAGGGAGGTAACACCATATATTTT
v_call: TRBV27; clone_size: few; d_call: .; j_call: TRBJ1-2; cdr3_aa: CASSLSRYNRADSGDYGYTF; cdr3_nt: TGTGCCAGCAGTTTATCTCGATATAACAGGGCGGATTCCGGGGACTATGGCTACACCTTC
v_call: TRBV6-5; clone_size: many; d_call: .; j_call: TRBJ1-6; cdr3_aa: CASSYGGYNSPLHF; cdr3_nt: TGTGCCAGCAGTTACGGGGGGTATAATTCACCCCTCCACTTT
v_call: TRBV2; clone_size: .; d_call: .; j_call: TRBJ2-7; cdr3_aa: CASKVGSSYEQYF; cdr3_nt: TGTGCCAGCAAGGTGGGGTCTTCCTACGAGCAGTACTTC
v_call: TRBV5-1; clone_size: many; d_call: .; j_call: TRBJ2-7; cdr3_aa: CASSLGATSPEQYF; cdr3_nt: TGCGCCAGCAGCTTGGGGGCCACAAGTCCCGAGCAGTACTTC
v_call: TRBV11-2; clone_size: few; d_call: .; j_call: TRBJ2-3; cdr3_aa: CASSPTGFRISSTDTQYF; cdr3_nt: TGTGCCAGCAGCCCTACAGGGTTCCGAATCTCTAGCACAGATACGCAGTATTTT
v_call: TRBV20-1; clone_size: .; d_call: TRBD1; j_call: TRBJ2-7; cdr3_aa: CSATGTATYEQYF; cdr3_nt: TGCAGTGCTACCGGGACAGCCACCTACGAGCAGTACTTC
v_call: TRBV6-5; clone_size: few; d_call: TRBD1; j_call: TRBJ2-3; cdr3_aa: CASSPTEGARADTQYF; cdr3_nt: TGTGCCAGCAGTCCCACAGAGGGGGCGCGGGCAGATACGCAGTATTTT
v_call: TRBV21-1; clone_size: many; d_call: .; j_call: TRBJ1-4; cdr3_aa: CASSKEGDGATNEKLFF; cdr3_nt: TGTGCCAGCAGCAAAGAGGGGGACGGAGCAACTAATGAAAAACTGTTTTTT
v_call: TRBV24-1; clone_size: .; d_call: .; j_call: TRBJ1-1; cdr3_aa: CATSLGNTEAFF; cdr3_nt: TGTGCCACCAGTCTGGGGAACACTGAAGCTTTCTTT
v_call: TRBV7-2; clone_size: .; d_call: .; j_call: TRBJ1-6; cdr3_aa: CASSLGGEYNSPLHF; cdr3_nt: TGTGCCAGCAGCTTAGGGGGGGAATATAATTCACCCCTCCACTTT
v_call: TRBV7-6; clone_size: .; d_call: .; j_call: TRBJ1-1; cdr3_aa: CASSLPDTEAFF; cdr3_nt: TGTGCCAGCAGCTTGCCCGACACTGAAGCTTTCTTT
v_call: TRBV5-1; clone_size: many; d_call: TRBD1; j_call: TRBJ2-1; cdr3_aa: CASSLIRDRRNEQFF; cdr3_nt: TGCGCCAGCAGCTTGATCCGGGACAGAAGAAATGAGCAGTTCTTC
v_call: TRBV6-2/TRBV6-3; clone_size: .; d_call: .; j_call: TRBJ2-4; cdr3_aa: CASSYAGGARNIQYF; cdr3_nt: TGTGCCAGCAGTTACGCTGGGGGGGCGAGGAACATTCAGTACTTC
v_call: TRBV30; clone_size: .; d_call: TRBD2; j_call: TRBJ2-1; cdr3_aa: CAWASGGWNEQFF; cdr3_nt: TGTGCCTGGGCTAGCGGGGGGTGGAATGAGCAGTTCTTC
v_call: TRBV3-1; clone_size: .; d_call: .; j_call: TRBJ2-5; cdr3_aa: CASIQDDQAYDRETQYF; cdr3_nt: TGTGCCAGCATCCAAGATGACCAGGCCTATGATCGCGAGACCCAGTACTTC
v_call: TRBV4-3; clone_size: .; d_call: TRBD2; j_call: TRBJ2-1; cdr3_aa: CACSQPRGGRNNEQFF; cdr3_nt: TGCGCCTGCAGCCAACCTCGGGGGGGCCGGAACAATGAGCAGTTCTTC
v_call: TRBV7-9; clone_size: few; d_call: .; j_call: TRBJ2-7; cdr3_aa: CASSSTAAYEQYF; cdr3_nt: TGTGCCAGCAGCTCGACAGCGGCCTACGAGCAGTACTTC
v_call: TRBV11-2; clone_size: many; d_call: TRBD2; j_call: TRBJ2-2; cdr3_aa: CASSLEFSGVEELFF; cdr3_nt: TGTGCCAGCAGCTTAGAGTTTAGCGGGGTGGAGGAGCTGTTTTTT
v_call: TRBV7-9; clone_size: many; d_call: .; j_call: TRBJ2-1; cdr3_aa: CASSSNWGYNEQFF; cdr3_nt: TGTGCCAGCAGCTCTAATTGGGGCTACAATGAGCAGTTCTTC
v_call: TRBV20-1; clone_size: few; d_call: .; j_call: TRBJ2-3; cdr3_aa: CSASGTTRSDTQYF; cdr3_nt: TGCAGTGCTTCCGGGACCACGAGGTCAGATACGCAGTATTTT
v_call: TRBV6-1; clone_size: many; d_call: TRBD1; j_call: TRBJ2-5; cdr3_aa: CASTGRDSEYQETQYF; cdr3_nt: TGTGCCAGCACCGGACGGGACAGTGAGTACCAAGAGACCCAGTACTTC
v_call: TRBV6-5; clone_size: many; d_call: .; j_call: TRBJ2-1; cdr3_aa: CASSHSGENEQFF; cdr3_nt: TGTGCCAGCAGCCACTCAGGGGAAAATGAGCAGTTCTTC
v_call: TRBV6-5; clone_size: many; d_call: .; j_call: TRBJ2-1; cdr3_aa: CASSQGGNEQFF; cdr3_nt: TGTGCCAGCAGCCAGGGCGGGAATGAGCAGTTCTTC
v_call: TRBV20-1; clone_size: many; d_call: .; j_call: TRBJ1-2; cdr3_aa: CSARDLVWADYGYTF; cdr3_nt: TGCAGTGCTAGAGATCTCGTATGGGCGGACTATGGCTACACCTTC
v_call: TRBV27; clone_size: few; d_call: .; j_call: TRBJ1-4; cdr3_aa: CASSTAGEKLFF; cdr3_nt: TGTGCCAGCAGTACTGCGGGTGAAAAACTGTTTTTT
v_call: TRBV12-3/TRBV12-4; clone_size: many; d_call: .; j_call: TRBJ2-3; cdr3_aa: CASSFLRGLSTDTQYF; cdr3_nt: TGTGCCAGCAGTTTCCTACGCGGACTAAGCACAGATACGCAGTATTTT
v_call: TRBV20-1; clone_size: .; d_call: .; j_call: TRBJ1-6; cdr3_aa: CCARDEGRANNSPLHF; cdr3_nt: TGCTGCGCTAGAGACGAAGGCAGGGCAAATAATTCACCCCTCCACTTT
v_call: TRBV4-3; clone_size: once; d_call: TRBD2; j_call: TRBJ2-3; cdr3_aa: CASSRTAGARDTLYF; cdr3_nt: TGCGCCAGCAGCCGGACAGCGGGGGCGAGGGATACGCTGTATTTT
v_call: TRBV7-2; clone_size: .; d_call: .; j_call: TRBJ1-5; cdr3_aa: CASSLRNPMQPQHF; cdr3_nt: TGTGCCAGCAGCTTACGTAATCCCATGCAGCCCCAGCATTTT
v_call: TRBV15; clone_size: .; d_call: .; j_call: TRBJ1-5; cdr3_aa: CATSRGPRGAPGYGSNQPQHF; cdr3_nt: TGTGCCACCAGCAGAGGCCCGAGAGGCGCCCCAGGGTATGGGAGCAATCAGCCCCAGCATTTT
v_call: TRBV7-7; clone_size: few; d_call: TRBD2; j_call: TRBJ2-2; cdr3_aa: CASSPSEGTSGVTGELFF; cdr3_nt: TGTGCCAGCAGCCCCTCGGAGGGTACTAGCGGAGTCACCGGGGAGCTGTTTTTT
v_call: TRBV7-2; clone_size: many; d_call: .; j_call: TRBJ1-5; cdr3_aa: CASSLARAPNQPQHF; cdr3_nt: TGTGCCAGCAGCTTAGCCAGGGCGCCAAATCAGCCCCAGCATTTT
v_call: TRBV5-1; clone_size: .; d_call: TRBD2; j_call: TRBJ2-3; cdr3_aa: CASSLGLATDTDTQYF; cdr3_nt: TGCGCCAGCAGCTTAGGACTAGCGACAGATACAGATACGCAGTATTTT
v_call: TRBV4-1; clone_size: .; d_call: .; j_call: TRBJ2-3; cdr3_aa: CASSPPLGGPHDTQYF; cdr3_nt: TGCGCCAGCAGCCCCCCTCTAGGGGGGCCCCATGATACGCAGTATTTT
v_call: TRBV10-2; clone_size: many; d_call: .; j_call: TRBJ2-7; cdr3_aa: CASSESFYEQYF; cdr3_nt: TGCGCCAGCAGTGAGTCATTCTACGAGCAGTACTTC